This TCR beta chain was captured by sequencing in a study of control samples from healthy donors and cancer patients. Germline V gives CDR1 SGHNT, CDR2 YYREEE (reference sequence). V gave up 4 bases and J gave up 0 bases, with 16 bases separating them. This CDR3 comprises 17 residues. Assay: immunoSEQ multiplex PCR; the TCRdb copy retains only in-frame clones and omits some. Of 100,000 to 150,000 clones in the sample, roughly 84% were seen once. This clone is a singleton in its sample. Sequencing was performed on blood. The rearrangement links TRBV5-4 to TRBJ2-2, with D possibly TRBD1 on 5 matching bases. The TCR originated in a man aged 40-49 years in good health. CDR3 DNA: TGTGCCAGCAGCGCCAGTCAGGGAACACCGAACACCGGGGAGCTGTTTTTT. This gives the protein CASSASQGTPNTGELFF.